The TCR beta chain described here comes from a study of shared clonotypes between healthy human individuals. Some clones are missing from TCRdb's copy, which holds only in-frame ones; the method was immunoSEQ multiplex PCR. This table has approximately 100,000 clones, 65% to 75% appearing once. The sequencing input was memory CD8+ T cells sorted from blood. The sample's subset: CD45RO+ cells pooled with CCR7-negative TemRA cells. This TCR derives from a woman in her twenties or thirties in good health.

CDR3 loop: CAWSVRGFYEQYF. DNA of the CDR3: TGTGCCTGGAGTGTACGGGGGTTCTACGAGCAGTACTTC. This chain links TRBV30 with TRBJ2-7; D is possibly TRBD2 (6 bases). The CDR3 consists of 13 residues. The germline V and J ends were trimmed by 0 bases and 3 bases, with 9 bases remaining between them. In germline, CDR1 is GTSNPN, CDR2 SVGIG (reference sequence).